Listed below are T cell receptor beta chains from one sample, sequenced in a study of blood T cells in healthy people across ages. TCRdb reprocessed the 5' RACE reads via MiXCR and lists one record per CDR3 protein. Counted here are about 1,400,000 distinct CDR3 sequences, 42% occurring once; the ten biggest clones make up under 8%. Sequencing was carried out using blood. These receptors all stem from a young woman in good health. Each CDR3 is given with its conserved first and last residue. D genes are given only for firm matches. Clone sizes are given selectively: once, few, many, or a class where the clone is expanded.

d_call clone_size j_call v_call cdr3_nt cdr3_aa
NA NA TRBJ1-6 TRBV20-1 TGCAGTGCTGCCCCGGGGCGGGCCAATAATTCACCCCTCCACTTT CSAAPGRANNSPLHF
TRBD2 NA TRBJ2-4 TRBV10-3 TGTGCCATCAGTGAGGGACTAGCGGAGGGAGACATTCAGTACTTC CAISEGLAEGDIQYF
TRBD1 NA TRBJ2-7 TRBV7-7 TGTGCTAGCAGCTTAGTAATTTCCCTGGACAGGGGAGTCTCCTACGAGCAGTACTTC CASSLVISLDRGVSYEQYF
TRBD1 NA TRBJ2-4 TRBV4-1 TGCGCCAGCAGCCAAATACAGGGGGCAAGTACTAAAAACATTCAGTACTTC CASSQIQGASTKNIQYF
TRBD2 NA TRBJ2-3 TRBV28 TGTGCCGGGTCACCAATCGGGGGGGCCGGAGATACGCAGTATTTT CAGSPIGGAGDTQYF
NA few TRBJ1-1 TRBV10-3 TGTGCCATCAGTGAGTCTAGTGCGTCGGACACTGAAGCTTTCTTT CAISESSASDTEAFF
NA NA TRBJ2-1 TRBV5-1 TGCGCCAGCAGCTTGGAGACAGGCCGCTGGGATGAGCAGTTCTTC CASSLETGRWDEQFF
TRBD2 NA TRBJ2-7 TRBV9 TGTGCCAGCAGCGTAGCGATAGCGGGGGGCAACAATGAGCAGTACTTC CASSVAIAGGNNEQYF
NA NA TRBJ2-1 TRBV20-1 TGCAGTGCCGCCCCCACTATGGATGAGCAGTTCTTC CSAAPTMDEQFF
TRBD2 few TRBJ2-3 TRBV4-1 TGCGCCAGCAGCCGAGAACTAGCGGGGGTGGTCACAGATACGCAGTATTTT CASSRELAGVVTDTQYF
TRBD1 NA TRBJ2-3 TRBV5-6 TGTGCCAGCAGCTGGGGCGGACAGGGAGGCACAGATACGCAGTATTTT CASSWGGQGGTDTQYF
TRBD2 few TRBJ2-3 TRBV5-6 TGTGCCAGCAGCCGATTAGCGGGGGTGAGCACAGATACGCAGTATTTT CASSRLAGVSTDTQYF
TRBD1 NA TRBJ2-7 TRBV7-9 TGTGCCAGCAGCCCCAGCGGACAGGTGTCCTACGAGCAGTACTTC CASSPSGQVSYEQYF
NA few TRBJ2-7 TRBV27 TGTGCCAGCAGTTCGCTACGGGACCCACCCTACGAGCAGTACTTC CASSSLRDPPYEQYF
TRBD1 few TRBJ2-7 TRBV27 TGTGCCAGCAGTTTATTATCGGGGACAGGGATCTCCTACGAGCAGTACTTC CASSLLSGTGISYEQYF
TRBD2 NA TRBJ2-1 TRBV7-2 TGTGCCAGCAGCTTAGGATTTCGGGCTAGCGGAGGGGAGCAGTTCTTC CASSLGFRASGGEQFF
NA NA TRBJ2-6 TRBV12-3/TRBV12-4 TGTGCCAGCAGTTTGGGCAGGGCCGGGGCCAACGTCCTGACTTTC CASSLGRAGANVLTF
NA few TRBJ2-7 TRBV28 TGTGCCAGCAGTTTGAACTGGCCGAGTCTAAATCCCTCCTACGAGCAGTACTTC CASSLNWPSLNPSYEQYF
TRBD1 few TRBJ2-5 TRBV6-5 TGTGCCAGCAGTTACGCAAGTACAGGGGGCTGGGAGACCCAGTACTTC CASSYASTGGWETQYF
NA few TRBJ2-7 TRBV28 TGTGCCAGCAGTTTTAGTGCGGCAAATCCAAGCTCCTACAATGAGCAGTACTTC CASSFSAANPSSYNEQYF
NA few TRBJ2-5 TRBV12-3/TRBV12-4 TGTGCCAGCGTATCTAGGGGGGAGACCCAGTACTTC CASVSRGETQYF
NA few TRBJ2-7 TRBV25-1 TGTGCCAGCAGTGAGGCAGGCGGCGGGTCTTACGAGCAGTACTTC CASSEAGGGSYEQYF
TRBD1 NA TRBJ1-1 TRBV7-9 TGTGCCAGCAGCTTAGGGCTAGCTACAGGGGTGGGCACTGAAGCTTTCTTT CASSLGLATGVGTEAFF
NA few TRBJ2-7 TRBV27 TGTGCCAGCCGCCGGCAGCCCTACGAGCAGTACTTC CASRRQPYEQYF
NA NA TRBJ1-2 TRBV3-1 TGTGCCAGCAGCCAACCCGCACAGGGCCGCTATGGCTACACCTTC CASSQPAQGRYGYTF
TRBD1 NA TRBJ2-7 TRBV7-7 TGTGCCAGCAGCTTAGGGGGGACAGCAGACTACGAGCAGTACTTC CASSLGGTADYEQYF
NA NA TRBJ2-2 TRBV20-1 TGCAGTGGGCAGGAGGCCAACACCGGGGAGCTGTTTTTT CSGQEANTGELFF
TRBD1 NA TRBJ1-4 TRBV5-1 TGCGCCAGTGGAACAGGGGAGGTTCTCTCTGCAACTAATGAAAAACTGTTTTTT CASGTGEVLSATNEKLFF
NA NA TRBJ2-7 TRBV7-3 TGTACCAGCAGCTTCGGGCCACCCTACGAGCAGTACTTC CTSSFGPPYEQYF
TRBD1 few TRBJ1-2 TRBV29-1 TGCAGCGTTGAATGGACAGGGGGCATCTATGGCTACACCTTC CSVEWTGGIYGYTF
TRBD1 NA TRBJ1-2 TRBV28 TGTGCCAGCAATGGGGGGACAGCGTTGACTCAGGGGGCTGCTGGCTACACCTTC CASNGGTALTQGAAGYTF
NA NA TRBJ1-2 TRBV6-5 TGTGCCAGCAGCTTGGGATCCCAGGGACACCACTATGGCTACACCTTC CASSLGSQGHHYGYTF
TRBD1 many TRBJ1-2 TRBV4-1 TGCGCCAGCAGCCAAGATACAGGGGGACCTAGAATGGGTGGCTACACCTTC CASSQDTGGPRMGGYTF
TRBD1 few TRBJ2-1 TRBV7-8 TGTGCCAGCAGCTCAATCACAGGGGCCGGCGGCAATGAGCAGTTCTTC CASSSITGAGGNEQFF
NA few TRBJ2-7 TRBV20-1 TGCAGTGCTAGAGGAGATGGACCTGCCCCCTACGAGCAGTACTTC CSARGDGPAPYEQYF
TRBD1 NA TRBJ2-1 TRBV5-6 TGTGCCAGCAGCATAACAGGGGACAATGAGCAGTTCTTC CASSITGDNEQFF
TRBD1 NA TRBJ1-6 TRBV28 TGTGCCAGCACCAACCGGGGACAGGCTAATTCACCCCTCCACTTT CASTNRGQANSPLHF
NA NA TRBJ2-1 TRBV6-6 TGTGCTAGCAGTTCCAAGGATAGCTCCTACAATGAGCAGTTCTTC CASSSKDSSYNEQFF
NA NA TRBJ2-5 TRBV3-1 TGTGCCAGCAGCGATACGACGGTGACCTACAATGAGCAGTACTTC CASSDTTVTYNEQYF
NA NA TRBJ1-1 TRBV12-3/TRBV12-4 TGTGCCAGCAGTCCCCCATACGGGGGGAACACTGAAGCTTTCTTT CASSPPYGGNTEAFF
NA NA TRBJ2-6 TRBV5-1 TGCGCCAGCAGCTCGAACCGGGACTTAAACTCTGGGGCCAACGTCCTGACTTTC CASSSNRDLNSGANVLTF
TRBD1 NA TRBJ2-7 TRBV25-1 TGTGCCAGCAGTGAAAACAGGGGGGACAACGAGCAGTACTTC CASSENRGDNEQYF
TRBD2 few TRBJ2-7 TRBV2 TGTGCCAGCAGTGAATTGGGCCGCGGGGGGGATCCCGAGCAGTACTTC CASSELGRGGDPEQYF
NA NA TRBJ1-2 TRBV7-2 TGTGCCAGCAGCCCCCCCCCCCTGACAGTTTACTATGGCTACACCTTC CASSPPPLTVYYGYTF
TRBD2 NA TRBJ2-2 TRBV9 TGTGCCAGCAGCGTAGGGACTAGCGGTTACACCGGGGAGCTGTTTTTT CASSVGTSGYTGELFF
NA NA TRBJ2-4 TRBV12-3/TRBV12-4 TGTGCCAGCAGTTTGACAGAAAGCATTCAGTACTTC CASSLTESIQYF
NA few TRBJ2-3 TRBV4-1 TGCGCCAGCAGCCAAGAAGGGACTCCGTTCACAGATACGCAGTATTTT CASSQEGTPFTDTQYF
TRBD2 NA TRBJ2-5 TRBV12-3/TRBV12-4 TGTGCCAGCAATAAGAGGCGGGCTAGCGGAGAAGAGACCCAGTACTTC CASNKRRASGEETQYF
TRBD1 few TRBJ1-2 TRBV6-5 TGTGCCAGCAGACCCACAGGGGGGGCTCGGGGCTACACCTTC CASRPTGGARGYTF
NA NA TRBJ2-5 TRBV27 TGTGCCAGCAGTCACCGGACTGGTGGGGAGACCCAGTACTTC CASSHRTGGETQYF
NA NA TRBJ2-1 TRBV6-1 TGTGCCAGCTCCCCGGAGGGGTCAGACTACAATGAGCAGTTCTTC CASSPEGSDYNEQFF
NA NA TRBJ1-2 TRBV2 TGTGCCAGCAGCGTCAGGGACTACACCTTC CASSVRDYTF
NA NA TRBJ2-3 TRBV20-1 TGCAGTGGAAGGGGGTCAGATACGCAGTATTTT CSGRGSDTQYF
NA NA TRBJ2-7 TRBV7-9 TGTGCCAGCAGCTCAGGTGTAGGGGATGGGCGCGAGCAGTACTTC CASSSGVGDGREQYF
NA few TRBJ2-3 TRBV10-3 TGTGCCATCAGTGACCCCGAGTCCGCCGCAGATACGCAGTATTTT CAISDPESAADTQYF
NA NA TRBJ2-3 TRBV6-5 TGTGCCAGCAGTTACTCGGCAGGGATGGGGACAGATACGCAGTATTTT CASSYSAGMGTDTQYF
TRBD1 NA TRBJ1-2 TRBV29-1 TGCAGCGTCGAAGGACAGGGTTGGCGCTACACCTTC CSVEGQGWRYTF